This T cell receptor (beta chain) was observed in a study of beta chain features in type 1 diabetes. The V gene's germline CDR1 is MGHDK and CDR2 SYGVNS. CDR3 length equals 16 residues. Unmatched junction bases numbered 12, after V lost 6 bases and J lost 6 bases. Expressed TCRB transcripts were sequenced, since all the RNA that had been isolated was reverse transcribed. Measured with immunoSEQ multiplex PCR; TCRdb has only the in-frame clones, and not every one. The table includes around 160,000 clones, 48% detected once. The receptor comes from a man younger than 35 in good health. The V call is TRBV25-1, the J call TRBJ2-2; 8 nucleotides agree with TRBD1. Sequenced sample: Tregs from blood. This CDR3 is CASRAWRTGTAGELFF. CDR3 nucleotides: TGTGCCAGCAGGGCTTGGAGGACAGGGACCGCCGGGGAGCTGTTTTTT.